The 9 T cell receptor beta chains below come from one sample, sequenced in a study of blood T cell repertoires in COVID-19. Produced via immunoSEQ multiplex PCR; TCRdb's table is partial and in-frame only. This table holds around 170,000 clones, 83% found once. Sequenced input: peripheral blood. The receptors shown here come from a woman in her 70s with COVID-19, enrolled during active disease.

The V call is TRBV7-2, the J call TRBJ2-3; D perhaps matches TRBD2 (5 bases). The CDR3 is made up of 16 amino acids. V dropped 1 base and J dropped 3 bases, with 14 bases sitting between them. CDR1 is SGHTA, CDR2 FQGNSA, per germline. In DNA, the CDR3 is TGTGCCAGCAGCTTAGGGATGAGGGTCGCAACAGATACGCAGTATTTT. Translation: CASSLGMRVATDTQYF.

The chain couples TRBV6-2 or TRBV6-3 to TRBJ1-1, with 11 nucleotides matching TRBD1. Germline trimming cut 4 bases from V and 0 bases from J; bases unmatched to any gene: 7. Germline CDR1 is MNHEY and CDR2 is SVGEGT. The CDR3 extends over 17 amino acids. CDR3 nucleotide sequence: TGTGCCAGCAGTTGGACAGGGGGCTCTCCTTTGAACACTGAAGCTTTCTTT. The encoded protein is CASSWTGGSPLNTEAFF.

The V call is TRBV28, the J call TRBJ1-1; D gene uncertain. The germline V and J ends were trimmed by 5 bases and 5 bases, with 15 bases remaining between them. Germline values: CDR1 MDHEN, CDR2 SYDVKM. CDR3 size: 14 residues. The CDR3 region is CASSTEGRWTEAFF. The DNA of the CDR3 is TGTGCCAGCAGTACAGAGGGCCGGTGGACTGAAGCTTTCTTT. Looking up the rest from reference TRBV28 and TRBJ1-1 gives the full variable domain: DVKVTQSSRYLVKRTGEKVFLECVQDMDHENMFWYRQDPGLGLRLIYFSYDVKMKEKGDIPEGYSVSREKKERFSLILESASTNQTSMYLCASSTEGRWTEAFFGQGTRLTVV.

In its sample, this clone was seen a few times. This chain uses TRBV29-1 with TRBJ1-1, with unresolved D. Germline CDR1 reads SQVTM; CDR2 reads ANQGSEA. Trimming stripped 6 bases from V and 0 bases from J, with 11 bases between. This CDR3 is 13 amino acids long. The CDR3 is CSVERVLNTEAFF. CDR3 sequence (DNA): TGCAGCGTAGAGAGAGTTTTGAACACTGAAGCTTTCTTT.

This sequence joins TRBV15 and TRBJ2-1; D ambiguous. The CDR3 sequence is 11 residues long. The V and J ends lost 2 bases and 8 bases respectively, with 4 bases between them. Per the germline V gene, CDR1 is LNHNV and CDR2 is YYDKDF (reference sequence). The CDR3 sequence is CATSRKHEQFF. CDR3 in DNA: TGTGCCACCAGCAGAAAGCATGAGCAGTTCTTC.

The chain uses TRBV3-1 (or the pseudogene TRBV3-2) and TRBJ2-1, with TRBD2 matching 14 bases. The CDR3 runs to 16 residues. The junction had 2 bases not matched to a gene; V was cut back by 3 bases and J by 4 bases. Germline lookup yields CDR1 LGHDT and CDR2 YNNKEL (reference sequence). DNA for the CDR3: TGTGCCAGCAGCCACGGACTAGCGGGAGGTTACAATGAGCAGTTCTTC. This codes for CASSHGLAGGYNEQFF.

V usage is TRBV5-6 and J usage is TRBJ2-1; 11 nucleotides match TRBD2. With V trimmed by 7 bases and J by 4 bases, 7 bases remained unmatched. CDR3 length: 15 residues. Germline V gene sequence: CDR1 SGHDT, CDR2 YYEEEE. In DNA form, the CDR3 reads TGTGCCAGCTTCATAGGACTAGCGGGTTACAATGAGCAGTTCTTC. This sequence encodes CASFIGLAGYNEQFF.

The V and J genes are TRBV7-2 and TRBJ2-4; D unclear. Germline V gene sequence: CDR1 SGHTA, CDR2 FQGNSA. V dropped 2 bases and J dropped 7 bases, with 12 bases sitting between them. This CDR3 spans 14 amino acids. The CDR3 region has the DNA TGTGCCAGCAGCTTAAGCTCTGCCCTCAACATTCAGTACTTC. Its protein is CASSLSSALNIQYF. Full variable domain (remainder filled in from reference TRBV7-2 and TRBJ2-4): GAGVSQSPSNKVTEKGKDVELRCDPISGHTALYWYRQSLGQGLEFLIYFQGNSAPDKSGLPSDRFSAERTGGSVSTLTIQRTQQEDSAVYLCASSLSSALNIQYFGAGTRLSVL.

CDR3 loop: CASSSQGLAEETQYF. In nucleotides, the CDR3 is TGCGCCAGCAGCTCCCAGGGACTAGCGGAAGAGACCCAGTACTTC. This sequence joins TRBV5-1 and TRBJ2-5; TRBD2 aligns across 11 bases. This CDR3 contains 15 residues. Trimming removed 3 bases from V and 3 bases from J; junction bases left unmatched: 4. Germline assignment: CDR1 SGHRS and CDR2 YFSETQ. Complete variable domain (other parts from reference TRBV5-1 and TRBJ2-5): KAGVTQTPRYLIKTRGQQVTLSCSPISGHRSVSWYQQTPGQGLQFLFEYFSETQRNKGNFPGRFSGRQFSNSRSEMNVSTLELGDSALYLCASSSQGLAEETQYFGPGTRLLVL.